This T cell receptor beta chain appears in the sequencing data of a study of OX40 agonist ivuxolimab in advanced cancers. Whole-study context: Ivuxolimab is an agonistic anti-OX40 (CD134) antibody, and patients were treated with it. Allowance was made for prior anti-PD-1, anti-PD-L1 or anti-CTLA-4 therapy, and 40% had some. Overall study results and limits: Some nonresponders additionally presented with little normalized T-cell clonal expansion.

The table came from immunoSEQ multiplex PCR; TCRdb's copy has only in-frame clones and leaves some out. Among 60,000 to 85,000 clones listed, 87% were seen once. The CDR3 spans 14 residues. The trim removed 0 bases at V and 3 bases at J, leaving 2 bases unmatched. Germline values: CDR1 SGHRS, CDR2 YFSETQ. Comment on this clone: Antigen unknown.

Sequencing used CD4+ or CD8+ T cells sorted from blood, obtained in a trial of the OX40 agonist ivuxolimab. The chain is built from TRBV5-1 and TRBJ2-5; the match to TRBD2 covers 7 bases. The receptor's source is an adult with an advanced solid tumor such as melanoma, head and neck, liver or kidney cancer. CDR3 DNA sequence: TGCGCCAGCAGCTTGGGTGGGGGGGAAGAGACCCAGTACTTC. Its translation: CASSLGGGEETQYF.